The subject of this entry is one T cell receptor (beta chain). Authors' processing steps: From reference gene primer amplification, estimates of nucleated cell counts were derived. Clones were read by immunoSEQ multiplex PCR, and TCRdb kept only the in-frame ones, dropping some. That table gives V, J and clone size, and the DNA gave D and trimming. Seen here are some 220,000 clones, more than 65% observed once, and the top ten hold roughly 2.3%. These data are taken from a study of blood T cell repertoires in COVID-19. Across the whole study: Both acute and convalescent COVID-19 samples were obtained from the United States, Italy and Spain. PBMCs, B-cell-depleted T cells, or T cells provided the cDNA or gDNA that made up the material.

Trimming stripped 5 bases from V and 12 bases from J, with 14 bases between. This CDR3 spans 13 amino acids. Looked up from germline, CDR1 is ENHRY and CDR2 is SYGVKD. The clonotype was recovered from an older woman with acute or convalescent COVID-19. What was sequenced was peripheral blood. V usage is TRBV10-3 and J usage is TRBJ1-6; D is perhaps TRBD1 (6 bases). As DNA, the CDR3 is TGTGCCATCAGTAGAGGCCAGGGGCAACCCCTCCACTTT. As protein: CAISRGQGQPLHF.